Here is one T cell receptor beta chain with its context. Clones were read by immunoSEQ multiplex PCR, and TCRdb kept only the in-frame ones, dropping some. The table lists about 8,500 clones, about 79% of them singletons. This entry is derived from a study of tumor-infiltrating lymphocytes in localized non-small cell lung cancer. The V and J ends lost 3 bases and 0 bases respectively, with 6 bases between them. Germline values: CDR1 SQVTM, CDR2 ANQGSEA. The CDR3 is 14 residues long. This chain connects TRBV29-1 to TRBJ2-6, with D uncertain. The sequencing input was uninvolved lung tissue not adjacent to the tumor. The receptor's source is a human donor with non-small cell lung cancer. CDR3: CSVDSHSGANVLTF. CDR3 coding DNA: TGCAGCGTTGACTCGCACTCTGGGGCCAACGTCCTGACTTTC.